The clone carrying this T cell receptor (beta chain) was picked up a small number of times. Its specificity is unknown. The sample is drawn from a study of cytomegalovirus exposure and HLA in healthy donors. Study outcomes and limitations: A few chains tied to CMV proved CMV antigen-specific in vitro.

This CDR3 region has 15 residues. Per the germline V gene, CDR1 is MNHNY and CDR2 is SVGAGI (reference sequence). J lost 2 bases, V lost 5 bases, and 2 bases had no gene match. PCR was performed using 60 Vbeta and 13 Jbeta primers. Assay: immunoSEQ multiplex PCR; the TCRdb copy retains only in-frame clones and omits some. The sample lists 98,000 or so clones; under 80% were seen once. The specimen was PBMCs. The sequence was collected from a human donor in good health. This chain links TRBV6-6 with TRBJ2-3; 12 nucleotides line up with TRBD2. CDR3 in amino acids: CASSPSGGATDTQYF. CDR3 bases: TGTGCCAGCAGTCCTAGCGGGGGGGCCACAGATACGCAGTATTTT.